One and the same sample provided the 5 T cell receptor beta chains below, sequenced in a study of molecular identifiers for immune sequencing clone quantification. TCRdb re-derived calls from the PCR reads in MiXCR, one entry per CDR3 protein. Here the sample spans roughly 50,000 distinct CDR3 sequences, about 23% being singletons. The sequenced material came from naive CD8+ T cells from blood, with Jurkat cell RNA spiked in. Subset given: FACS-sorted CD8+CD4-CCR7+CD45RA+ naive T cells. The receptor set was obtained from a human donor in good health. Some libraries in this study had Jurkat cell RNA spiked in.

The chain carries TRBV13 and TRBJ1-6; D ambiguous. CDR1 and CDR2 (germline): PRHDT, FYEKMQ (reference sequence). V was pared by 5 bases and J by 2 bases, with 10 bases between. This CDR3 has 15 residues. The CDR3 loop is CASSPSGAYNSPLHF. CDR3 nucleotides: TGTGCCAGCAGCCCGAGTGGAGCCTATAATTCACCCCTCCACTTT.

Many counts were recorded for this clonotype. V gene TRBV15 combines with J gene TRBJ1-5; D may be TRBD1 (6 bases). V was shortened by 0 bases and J by 9 bases, with 12 bases between the two germline ends. CDR1 LNHNV and CDR2 YYDKDF come from the germline V gene (reference sequence). This CDR3 contains 14 residues. CDR3 DNA: TGTGCCACCAGCAGAGATCGGGGGCCAACGCCCCAGCATTTT. It encodes CATSRDRGPTPQHF.

V usage is TRBV3-1 and J usage is TRBJ2-7; TRBD2 agrees at 11 bases. Germline values: CDR1 LGHDT, CDR2 YNNKEL (reference sequence). The CDR3 totals 15 residues. V was clipped by 5 bases and J by 4 bases; unmatched bases: 7. CDR3 residues: CASSAILAGGYEQYF. The CDR3, as DNA: TGTGCCAGCAGCGCGATCCTAGCGGGGGGTTACGAGCAGTACTTC.

This clonotype has ten or more counts. This rearrangement joins TRBV20-1 to TRBJ2-7; TRBD1 might be the D (6 bases). V lost 5 bases and J lost 3, with 20 bases in between. CDR3 length: 15 residues. Germline values: CDR1 DFQATT, CDR2 SNEGSKA (reference sequence). The CDR3 bases are TGCAGTGCTGCGGGCCCCGACAGGCTCGACTACGAGCAGTACTTC. Amino acid sequence: CSAAGPDRLDYEQYF.

In this sample, this clonotype turned up many times. The genes are TRBV6-6 and TRBJ2-7; D may match TRBD1 or TRBD2 (5 bases each). The V end was cut by 3 bases, the J end by 2 bases, with 8 bases between. Looked up from germline, CDR1 is MNHNY and CDR2 is SVGAGI (reference sequence). This CDR3 has 13 residues. Here the CDR3 reads CASSYGDPYEQYF. The CDR3 coding sequence is TGTGCCAGCAGTTATGGGGACCCCTACGAGCAGTACTTC.